This T cell receptor (beta chain) was captured by sequencing in a study of PD-1 blockade in classical Hodgkin lymphoma. The CDR3 runs to 14 residues. Germline CDR1 SGDLS, CDR2 YYNGEE. Trimming pared 0 bases from V and 5 bases from J, leaving 11 bases between. Documented time point: cycle 4 day 1 (C4D1), after 5 to 7 weeks of nivolumab. Patients all relapsed after autologous stem cell transplantation, and there was variation in brentuximab vedotin exposure. Clones were sequenced by immunoSEQ multiplex PCR, and TCRdb holds only the in-frame ones, with some missing. The sample carries about 93,000 clones, around four fifths recorded once.

The origin of this receptor is a human donor with classical Hodgkin lymphoma. The V call is TRBV9, the J call TRBJ2-5, with TRBD1 as a possible D gene (5 bases). The sequencing used peripheral blood mononuclear cells (PBMCs), collected before the fourth cycle of nivolumab. This chain's CDR3 is CASSVDGAGETQYF. The CDR3 bases are TGTGCCAGCAGCGTAGATGGGGCAGGGGAGACCCAGTACTTC. Variable domain in full (rest from reference TRBV9 and TRBJ2-5): DSGVTQTPKHLITATGQRVTLRCSPRSGDLSVYWYQQSLDQGLQFLIQYYNGEERAKGNILERFSAQQFPDLHSELNLSSLELGDSALYFCASSVDGAGETQYFGPGTRLLVL.